The text below deals with one T cell receptor beta chain. Antigen unknown. V was pared by 1 base and J by 9 bases, with 10 bases between. The CDR3 is 14 amino acids. Germline V lookup: CDR1 LGHNA, CDR2 YSLEER. The data are from a study of cytomegalovirus exposure and HLA in healthy donors. Study-wide results and caveats: Rarity characterized most TCR sequences, yet some public TCRs appeared in many donors.

TCRdb keeps only in-frame clones here, not all; method: immunoSEQ multiplex PCR. The table lists fewer than 250,000 clones, around nine tenths of them singletons. The sequencing sample was made of PBMCs. The chain combines TRBV4-3 with TRBJ1-6, with D hard to call. The clonotype comes from a man in his late teens or twenties in good health and CMV-seronegative. CDR3 region: CASSQGPSGSPLHF. Here the CDR3 DNA reads TGCGCCAGCAGCCAAGGGCCATCGGGTTCACCCCTCCACTTT.